The 10 T cell receptor beta chains presented below share a single source sample, sequenced in a study of T cell responses to AZD1222 COVID-19 vaccine. Some clones are missing from TCRdb's copy, which holds only in-frame ones; the method was immunoSEQ multiplex PCR. There are about 120,000 clones in the sample; 70% to 90% occur only once, and less than 10% lies in the top ten. Source: peripheral blood, taken on day 0 of AZD1222 vaccination. The receptors were sampled from an adult in good health.

The CDR3 DNA follows: TGTGCCAGTACCATTCTTGGGGGACACAATGAGCAGTTCTTC. Its protein product is CASTILGGHNEQFF. The chain combines TRBV19 with TRBJ2-1; either TRBD1 or TRBD2 may fit D (5 bases each). Trimming pared 7 bases from V and 5 bases from J, leaving 15 bases between. This CDR3 spans 14 amino acids. Germline V gives CDR1 LNHDA, CDR2 SQIVND (reference sequence).

A few counts support this clone. CDR3 loop: CASSTGTVNTGELFF. Here the CDR3 DNA reads TGTGCCAGCAGCACCGGGACGGTAAACACCGGGGAGCTGTTTTTT. The chain uses TRBV5-8 and TRBJ2-2; D assignment may be TRBD1 or TRBD2 (5 bases each). CDR1 and CDR2 from the germline V gene are SGHTS and YDEGEE. This CDR3 has 15 residues. V was cut by 4 bases and J by 2 bases, with 12 bases left in between.

V usage is TRBV18 and J usage is TRBJ1-4; D possibly corresponds to TRBD1 (6 bases). Between the trimmed V and J ends, which lost 3 bases and 8 bases, there was a span of 7 bases. Per germline, CDR1 KGHSH and CDR2 LQKENI. The CDR3 is 12 residues long. The CDR3 bases are TGTGCCAGCTCACCGCAGGGGGAAAAACTGTTTTTT. Amino acids: CASSPQGEKLFF.

This sequence joins TRBV2 and TRBJ2-2; unclear D gene. Trimming took off 7 bases at V and 1 base at J, with 10 bases between the two ends. This CDR3 has 14 amino acids. Per the germline V gene, CDR1 is SNHLY and CDR2 is FYNNEI. The CDR3 DNA sequence: TGTGCCAGCACCTCCCTAAGGAACACCGGGGAGCTGTTTTTT. This sequence encodes CASTSLRNTGELFF.

The chain uses TRBV13 and TRBJ1-5; maybe TRBD1 (5 bases). CDR1 is PRHDT and CDR2 is FYEKMQ in the germline V gene (reference sequence). CDR3 length: 14 residues. V lost 3 bases and J 6 bases, leaving 12 bases between the germline ends. CDR3 protein: CASSFGGSGQPQHF. In DNA form, the CDR3 reads TGTGCCAGCAGCTTCGGGGGATCGGGTCAGCCCCAGCATTTT. Based on the CDR3 plus reference TRBV13 and TRBJ1-5, the full variable domain is AAGVIQSPRHLIKEKRETATLKCYPIPRHDTVYWYQQGPGQDPQFLISFYEKMQSDKGSIPDRFSAQQFSDYHSELNMSSLELGDSALYFCASSFGGSGQPQHFGDGTRLSIL.

This chain links TRBV3-1 (or the pseudogene TRBV3-2) with TRBJ2-1; D may correspond to TRBD1 or TRBD2 (5 bases each). This CDR3 is 18 amino acids long. The V gene's germline CDR1 is LGHDT and CDR2 YNNKEL (reference sequence). V gave up 1 base and J gave up 0 bases, with 16 bases separating them. Written as DNA, the CDR3 is TGTGCCAGCAGCCAAGCAGGACTGGGGGTCAGCTCCTACAATGAGCAGTTCTTC. Translation: CASSQAGLGVSSYNEQFF.

This sequence joins TRBV6-5 and TRBJ2-7; the match to TRBD2 covers 8 bases. The V gene's germline CDR1 is MNHEY and CDR2 SVGAGI. The CDR3 covers 15 residues. V shed 2 bases and J 5 bases; nucleotides not matched to a gene: 8. The CDR3 loop is CASSYRAGEGHEQYF. In DNA form, the CDR3 reads TGTGCCAGCAGTTACCGAGCGGGAGAAGGGCACGAGCAGTACTTC.

This clone occurred a few times. The gene calls are TRBV4-3 and TRBJ2-2; D is undetermined. The germline V gene encodes CDR1 LGHNA and CDR2 YSLEER. The V and J ends lost 5 bases and 6 bases respectively, with 16 bases between them. The CDR3 runs 15 residues. The CDR3 loop is CASSGNIGNAGELFF. The DNA of the CDR3 is TGCGCCAGCAGCGGTAATATAGGAAATGCCGGGGAGCTGTTTTTT.

The rearrangement joins TRBV14 to TRBJ1-6; no definite D call. This CDR3 is 14 amino acids long. V was clipped by 0 bases and J by 7 bases, with 7 bases between them. Germline V gives CDR1 SGHDN, CDR2 FVKESK. The CDR3 coding sequence is TGTGCCAGCAGCCAAGAAACTCAGAATTCACCCCTCCACTTT. Protein sequence: CASSQETQNSPLHF.

The gene calls are TRBV3-1 (or the pseudogene TRBV3-2) and TRBJ1-1; 7 bases fit TRBD1. The germline gives CDR1 LGHDT, CDR2 YNNKEL (reference sequence). The V segment lost 3 bases and the J segment 2 bases; nucleotides outside the gene matches: 6. CDR3 length: 15 amino acids. The CDR3 sequence: CASSQAGQPNTEAFF. In DNA, the CDR3 is TGTGCCAGCAGCCAGGCGGGACAGCCCAACACTGAAGCTTTCTTT.